The 25 T cell receptor beta chains given below trace back to one sample, sequenced in a study of T cells after yellow fever vaccination. Each CDR3 protein gets one entry after TCRdb re-called the 5' RACE reads with MiXCR. The sample yields a few hundred thousand distinct CDR3 sequences, more than 3.5% seen once. The specimen was PBMCs, collected 15 days after the yellow fever booster vaccination. These TCRs come from a young man who received the YFV17D yellow fever vaccine.

This clonotype was counted many times. V usage is TRBV4-1 and J usage is TRBJ2-5; the D call may be TRBD1 or TRBD2 (6 bases each). CDR1 is MGHRA and CDR2 is YSYEKL in the germline V gene. Trimming cost V 0 bases and J 5 bases, with 16 bases left between them. The CDR3 totals 16 residues. The CDR3 loop is CASSQDGGRFGETQYF. DNA for the CDR3: TGCGCCAGCAGCCAAGATGGGGGGCGCTTTGGGGAGACCCAGTACTTC.

This clonotype was found many times. The chain employs TRBV24-1 and TRBJ2-3; D is possibly TRBD1 (7 bases). Trimming took 2 bases from V and 5 from J, leaving 16 bases between them. The CDR3 contains 16 residues. Looked up from germline, CDR1 is KGHDR and CDR2 is SFDVKD. CDR3 in DNA: TGTGCCACCAGTGATTCCGGCCAGGGGGGAATAGATACGCAGTATTTT. Amino acid sequence: CATSDSGQGGIDTQYF.

This clonotype was picked up many times. This sequence joins TRBV15 and TRBJ1-1; D is undetermined. The ends were cut back, 0 bases at V and 7 bases at J, with 18 bases in the middle. The germline V gene encodes CDR1 LNHNV and CDR2 YYDKDF (reference sequence). There are 16 residues in the CDR3. In DNA, the CDR3 is TGTGCCACCAGCAGAGAACGGACGCCGAGAATGTTTGAAGCTTTCTTT. Its translation is CATSRERTPRMFEAFF.

This clonotype was detected ten times or more. This sequence joins TRBV7-9 and TRBJ1-3; the D is unclear. Germline CDR1 reads SEHNR; CDR2 reads FQNEAQ (reference sequence). The CDR3 is made up of 13 amino acids. V was pared by 8 bases and J by 4 bases, with 12 bases between. In nucleotides, the CDR3 is TGTGCCAGCCGTCTAGACAAGGGAAACACCATATATTTT. This codes for CASRLDKGNTIYF.

This clonotype was recorded many times. V is TRBV7-9 and J is TRBJ2-1; D not certain. CDR1 SEHNR and CDR2 FQNEAQ come from the germline V gene (reference sequence). This CDR3 region has 12 residues. The V and J ends lost 3 bases and 8 bases respectively, with 8 bases between them. As DNA, the CDR3 is TGTGCCAGCAGCTTCGGCGTCTATGAGCAGTTCTTC. Translation: CASSFGVYEQFF. Looking up the rest from reference TRBV7-9 and TRBJ2-1 gives the full variable domain: DTGVSQNPRHKITKRGQNVTFRCDPISEHNRLYWYRQTLGQGPEFLTYFQNEAQLEKSRLLSDRFSAERPKGSFSTLEIQRTEQGDSAMYLCASSFGVYEQFFGPGTRLTVL.

The chain employs TRBV12-3 or TRBV12-4 and TRBJ1-3; D remains unclear. The CDR3 spans 11 residues. V lost 6 bases, J lost 5 bases, and 5 bases lay in between. The CDR3 is CASSPRNTIYF. The DNA for the CDR3 is TGTGCCAGCAGCCCACGAAACACCATATATTTT.

This clonotype was seen more than once but under ten times. This chain connects TRBV18 to TRBJ2-1, with TRBD1 as a possible D gene (6 bases). Germline loops: CDR1 KGHSH, CDR2 LQKENI. CDR3 size: 14 residues. Trimming left V 4 bases short and J 6 bases short, with 13 bases between. The DNA of the CDR3 is TGTGCCAGCTCACTCCGGACAGAAACCAATGAGCAGTTCTTC. Its translation is CASSLRTETNEQFF.

This clonotype showed up many times. The rearrangement joins TRBV9 to TRBJ1-2; a weak D match, TRBD1 (5 bases). Trimming removed 4 bases at V and 6 bases at J, with 16 bases between. The CDR3 spans 14 residues. The germline V gene encodes CDR1 SGDLS and CDR2 YYNGEE. CDR3 amino acids: CASSLTGFSDGYTF. CDR3 DNA: TGTGCCAGCAGCCTAACAGGATTCTCGGATGGCTACACCTTC.

This clonotype appeared many times. Written as DNA, the CDR3 is TGTGCCAGCAGCTTTTTCGGGGGGGCAGGCGATGAGCAGTTCTTC. Protein: CASSFFGGAGDEQFF. The rearrangement joins TRBV7-2 to TRBJ2-1, with 8 bases identical to TRBD2. V gave up 3 bases and J gave up 8 bases; unmatched junction bases: 9. Germline values: CDR1 SGHTA, CDR2 FQGNSA. This CDR3 is built from 15 residues.

This clonotype was detected only a few times. V usage is TRBV5-4 and J usage is TRBJ2-1, with D perhaps assigned TRBD1 or TRBD2 (5 bases each). V lost 2 bases and J lost 8, with 11 bases in between. This CDR3 has 13 residues. Germline lookup yields CDR1 SGHNT and CDR2 YYREEE (reference sequence). CDR3 sequence reads: CASSFPMGHEQFF. The CDR3 DNA is TGTGCCAGCAGCTTCCCCATGGGACATGAGCAGTTCTTC.

In its sample, this clonotype was seen a few times. This chain joins TRBV12-3 or TRBV12-4 and TRBJ1-2; 7 nucleotides align to TRBD1. The V and J ends lost 2 bases and 4 bases, in that order; junction bases with no gene match: 7. The length of the CDR3 is 15 residues. The CDR3 spells CASSLSDRRSYGYTF. The CDR3 coding sequence is TGTGCCAGCAGTTTATCGGACAGGCGTTCCTATGGCTACACCTTC.

This clonotype was counted at least ten times. For the CDR3, the DNA is TGTGCCAGCAGCTCAGTCACTAGCGGGGGAACAGATACGCAGTATTTT. Residues: CASSSVTSGGTDTQYF. The genes are TRBV11-2 and TRBJ2-3, with TRBD2 matching 11 bases. The CDR3 is 16 amino acids. The germline gives CDR1 SGHAT, CDR2 FQNNGV. The junction had 6 bases not matched to a gene; V was cut back by 4 bases and J by 3 bases.

Ten or more counts support this clonotype. The rearrangement uses TRBV7-6 and TRBJ1-4, with TRBD1 identical over 8 bases. Germline-derived CDR1 and CDR2 are SGHVS and FNYEAQ. J lost 8 bases, V lost 5 bases, and 13 bases had no gene match. This CDR3 is 16 amino acids long. DNA of the CDR3: TGTGCCAGCAGCCCGTCGCAGGGGGCTTCGCAGGAAAAACTGTTTTTT. This codes for CASSPSQGASQEKLFF.

This clonotype has a count of ten or more. The genes are TRBV7-9 and TRBJ2-5, with D perhaps matching TRBD2 (5 bases). There are 15 residues in the CDR3. V was clipped by 5 bases and J by 7 bases, with 20 bases between them. CDR1 is SEHNR, CDR2 FQNEAQ, per germline (reference sequence). The CDR3 protein is CASSPSRTPIGTQYF. The CDR3 DNA reads as TGTGCCAGCAGCCCCTCACGGACTCCTATTGGGACCCAGTACTTC.

This clonotype was seen at least ten times. The chain links TRBV7-9 to TRBJ1-2; no clear D. CDR1 and CDR2 (germline): SEHNR, FQNEAQ (reference sequence). This CDR3 spans 15 amino acids. Trimming took off 1 base at V and 0 bases at J, with 9 bases between the two ends. CDR3 bases: TGTGCCAGCAGCTTAGTAGAAACTCCTAACTATGGCTACACCTTC. Translated, it gives CASSLVETPNYGYTF.

The table lists this clonotype with many counts. The chain carries TRBV7-6 and TRBJ2-5; perhaps D is TRBD1 or TRBD2 (7 bases each). This CDR3 region has 16 residues. Trimming left V 1 base short and J 4 bases short, with 16 bases between. CDR1 and CDR2 (germline): SGHVS, FNYEAQ. CDR3 residues: CASSLERDSLGETQYF. CDR3 sequence (DNA): TGTGCCAGCAGCTTAGAGCGGGACAGTCTTGGAGAGACCCAGTACTTC.

This clonotype was detected many times. The chain employs TRBV5-4 and TRBJ2-7; TRBD2 matches 10 bases. V shed 4 bases and J 3 bases; nucleotides not matched to a gene: 7. CDR3 length equals 15 residues. Germline assignment: CDR1 SGHNT and CDR2 YYREEE (reference sequence). The CDR3 spells CASSQHSGGIYEQYF. CDR3 DNA sequence: TGTGCCAGCAGCCAACATAGCGGGGGGATCTACGAGCAGTACTTC.

This clonotype was detected many times. The chain carries TRBV7-2 and TRBJ1-4; D might be TRBD1 (5 bases). The V and J ends lost 0 bases and 4 bases respectively, with 12 bases between them. The CDR3 runs to 16 residues. Germline CDR1 is SGHTA and CDR2 is FQGNSA. The CDR3 DNA reads TGTGCCAGCAGCTTAGCAAGGGGAAGCCTTAATGAAAAACTGTTTTTT. Encoded protein: CASSLARGSLNEKLFF.

This clonotype was detected ten times or more. The J gene is TRBJ2-3, the V gene TRBV5-1; 12 nucleotides align to TRBD2. Per germline, CDR1 SGHRS and CDR2 YFSETQ. After removal of 4 bases from V and 9 bases from J, the junction contained 12 bases not matched to a gene. The CDR3 is made up of 16 amino acids. In DNA, the CDR3 is TGCGCCAGCAGCGCCGGACTAGCGGGACCTCTAGGAACGCAGTATTTT. Amino acids: CASSAGLAGPLGTQYF.

This clonotype has ten or more counts. The chain joins TRBV7-2 to TRBJ2-3; TRBD1 matches 7 bases. Germline values: CDR1 SGHTA, CDR2 FQGNSA. Germline trimming cut 5 bases from V and 1 base from J; bases unmatched to any gene: 6. This CDR3 has 15 residues. CDR3 DNA sequence: TGTGCCAGCAGCCCAACGCAGGGGGGCACAGATACGCAGTATTTT. Translation: CASSPTQGGTDTQYF.

In this sample, this clonotype turned up a few times. The gene calls are TRBV4-1 and TRBJ2-7; no firm D call. The CDR3 has 15 residues. Germline V CDR1 and CDR2: MGHRA, YSYEKL. With 4 bases removed from V and 6 bases from J, the gap between germline ends came to 19 bases. The CDR3, as DNA: TGCGCCAGCAGCCCCGGATCGTCCCTTGGGTCCGAGCAGTACTTC. This codes for CASSPGSSLGSEQYF.

This clonotype was counted at least ten times. The chain couples TRBV7-3 to TRBJ2-5; a possible D gene is TRBD2 (7 bases). Germline loops: CDR1 SGHTA, CDR2 FQGTGA. The CDR3 spans 14 residues. V dropped 5 bases and J dropped 5 bases, with 15 bases sitting between them. The CDR3 protein is CASSMGGQAETQYF. Written as DNA, the CDR3 is TGTGCCAGCAGCATGGGGGGGCAGGCGGAGACCCAGTACTTC.

In its sample, this clonotype was seen many times. This chain joins TRBV7-9 and TRBJ1-1; D might be TRBD1 (6 bases). Trimming stripped 6 bases from V and 6 bases from J, with 17 bases between. Germline CDR1 is SEHNR and CDR2 is FQNEAQ (reference sequence). The CDR3 is 14 amino acids. CDR3 sequence reads: CASSSRVGASEAFF. The CDR3 nucleotides read TGTGCCAGCAGTTCGCGGGTGGGGGCCTCTGAAGCTTTCTTT. The full variable domain, with the rest looked up from reference TRBV7-9 and TRBJ1-1, is DTGVSQNPRHKITKRGQNVTFRCDPISEHNRLYWYRQTLGQGPEFLTYFQNEAQLEKSRLLSDRFSAERPKGSFSTLEIQRTEQGDSAMYLCASSSRVGASEAFFGQGTRLTVV.

This clonotype has ten or more counts. The chain uses TRBV5-1 and TRBJ1-3, with D uncertain. This CDR3 comprises 16 residues. The germline CDR1 and CDR2 sequences are SGHRS and YFSETQ. V dropped 3 bases and J dropped 0 bases, with 13 bases sitting between them. CDR3 region: CASSSGVVRSGNTIYF. The CDR3 region has the DNA TGCGCCAGCAGCTCCGGAGTGGTCCGCTCTGGAAACACCATATATTTT.

There are many counts of this clonotype. The rearrangement joins TRBV12-3 or TRBV12-4 to TRBJ1-1; D unresolved. The germline V and J ends were trimmed by 5 bases and 1 base, with 11 bases remaining between them. The CDR3 runs to 14 residues. Here the CDR3 reads CASSPRHKNTEAFF. The CDR3 bases are TGTGCCAGCAGTCCTAGACACAAGAACACTGAAGCTTTCTTT.